This T cell receptor (beta chain) was identified during a study of blood T cell repertoires in COVID-19. Study-wide background: Donors in the United States, Italy and Spain gave samples during acute or convalescent COVID-19.

The V end lost 7 bases, the J end lost 2 bases, and 16 bases lay between the germline ends. This CDR3 is 15 amino acids long. The method was immunoSEQ multiplex PCR; TCRdb's version includes in-frame clones alone and lacks a portion of them. The sample comprises 200,000 to 300,000 clones, approximately 82% of which are singletons, and 2% to 2.5% rests with the top ten. This receptor was identified in a middle-aged man who had recovered from COVID-19. The genes are TRBV23-1 and TRBJ2-3, with D unclear. TRBV23-1 falls under the ORF class, with uncertain function. Material: peripheral blood. The chain's CDR3 is CASNSRRVATDTQYF. For the CDR3, the DNA is TGCGCCAGCAATTCCCGTCGGGTAGCCACAGATACGCAGTATTTT.